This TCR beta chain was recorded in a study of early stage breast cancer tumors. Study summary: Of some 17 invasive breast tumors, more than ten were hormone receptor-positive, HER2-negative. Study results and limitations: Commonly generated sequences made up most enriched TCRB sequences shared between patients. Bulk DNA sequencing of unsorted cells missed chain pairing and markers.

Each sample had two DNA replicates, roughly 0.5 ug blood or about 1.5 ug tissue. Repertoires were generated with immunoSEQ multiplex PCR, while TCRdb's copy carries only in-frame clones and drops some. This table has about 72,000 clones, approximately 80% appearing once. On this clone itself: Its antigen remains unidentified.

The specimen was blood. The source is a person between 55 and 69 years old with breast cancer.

CDR3 sequence reads: CASSLSRGSETQYF. CDR3 sequence (DNA): TGTGCCAGCAGTTTATCTAGGGGGAGCGAGACCCAGTACTTC. The V and J genes are TRBV28 and TRBJ2-5; tentatively, D is TRBD1 (6 bases). With 1 base removed from V and 5 bases from J, the gap between germline ends came to 11 bases. This CDR3 has 14 amino acids. Per germline, CDR1 MDHEN and CDR2 SYDVKM.